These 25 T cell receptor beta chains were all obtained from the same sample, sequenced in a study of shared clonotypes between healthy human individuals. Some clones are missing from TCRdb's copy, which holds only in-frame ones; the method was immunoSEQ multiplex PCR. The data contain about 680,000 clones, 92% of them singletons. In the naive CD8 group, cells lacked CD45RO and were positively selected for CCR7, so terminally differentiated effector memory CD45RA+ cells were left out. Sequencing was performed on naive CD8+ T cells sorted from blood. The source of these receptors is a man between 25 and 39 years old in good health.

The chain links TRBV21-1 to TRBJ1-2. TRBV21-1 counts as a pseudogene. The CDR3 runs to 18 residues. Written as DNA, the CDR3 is TGTGCCAGCAGCAATTTCCTGGGGACTCTCCCGACTAACTATGGCTACACCTTC. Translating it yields CASSNFLGTLPTNYGYTF.

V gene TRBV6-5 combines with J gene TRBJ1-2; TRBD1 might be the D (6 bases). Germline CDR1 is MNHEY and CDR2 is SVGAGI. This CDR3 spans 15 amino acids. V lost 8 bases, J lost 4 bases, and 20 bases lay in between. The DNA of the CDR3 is TGTGCCAGCTCCAGGCAAGGGGGGGATAGCTATGGCTACACCTTC. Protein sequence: CASSRQGGDSYGYTF.

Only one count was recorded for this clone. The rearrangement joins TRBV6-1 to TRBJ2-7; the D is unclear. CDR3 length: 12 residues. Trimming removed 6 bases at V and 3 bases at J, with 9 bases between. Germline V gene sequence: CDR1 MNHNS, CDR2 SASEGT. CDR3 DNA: TGTGCCAGCAGCGAAACTCACTACGAGCAGTACTTC. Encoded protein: CASSETHYEQYF.

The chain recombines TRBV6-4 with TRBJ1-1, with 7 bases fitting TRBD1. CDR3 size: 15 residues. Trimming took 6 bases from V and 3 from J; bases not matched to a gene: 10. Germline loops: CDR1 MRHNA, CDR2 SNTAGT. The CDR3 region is CASSRQGMLDTEAFF. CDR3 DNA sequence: TGTGCCAGCAGCCGACAGGGAATGTTGGACACTGAAGCTTTCTTT.

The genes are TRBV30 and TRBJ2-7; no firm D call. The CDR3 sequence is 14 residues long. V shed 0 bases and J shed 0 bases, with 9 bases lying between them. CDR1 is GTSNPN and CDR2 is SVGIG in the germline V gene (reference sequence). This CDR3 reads CAWSVVFTSYEQYF. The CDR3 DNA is TGTGCCTGGAGTGTGGTGTTTACCTCCTACGAGCAGTACTTC.

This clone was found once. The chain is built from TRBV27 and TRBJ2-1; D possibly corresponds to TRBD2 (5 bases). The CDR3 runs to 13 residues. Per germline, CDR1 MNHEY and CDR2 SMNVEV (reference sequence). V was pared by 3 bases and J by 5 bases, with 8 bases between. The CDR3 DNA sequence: TGTGCCAGCAGTTTGGGAGCGGACAATGAGCAGTTCTTC. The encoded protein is CASSLGADNEQFF.

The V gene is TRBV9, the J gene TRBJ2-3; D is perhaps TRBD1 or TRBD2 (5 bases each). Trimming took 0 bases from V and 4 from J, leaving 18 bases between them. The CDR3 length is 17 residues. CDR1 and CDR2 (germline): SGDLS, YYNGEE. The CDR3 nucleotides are TGTGCCAGCAGCGTAGACTCGGTCGGGACGCCGCCAGATACGCAGTATTTT. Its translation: CASSVDSVGTPPDTQYF.

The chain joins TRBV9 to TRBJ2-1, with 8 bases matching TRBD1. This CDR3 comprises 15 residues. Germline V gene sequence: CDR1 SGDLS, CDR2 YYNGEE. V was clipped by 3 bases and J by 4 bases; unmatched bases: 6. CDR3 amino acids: CASSASGTGYNEQFF. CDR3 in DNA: TGTGCCAGCAGCGCCTCCGGGACAGGATACAATGAGCAGTTCTTC.

The CDR3 DNA is TGTGCCAGCAGCCGCAGGGGACTCACATCCTACGAGCAGTACTTC. Protein: CASSRRGLTSYEQYF. This chain connects TRBV7-8 to TRBJ2-7, with D perhaps being TRBD1 or TRBD2 (6 bases each). The CDR3 runs to 15 residues. Per the germline V gene, CDR1 is SGHVS and CDR2 is FQNEAQ. Trimming shortened V by 5 bases and J by 1 base, and 15 bases separated the two germline ends.

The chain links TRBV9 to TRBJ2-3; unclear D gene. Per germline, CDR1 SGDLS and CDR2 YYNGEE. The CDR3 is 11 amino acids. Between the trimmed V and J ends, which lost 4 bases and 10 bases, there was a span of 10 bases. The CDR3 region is CASSPVDAQYF. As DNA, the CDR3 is TGTGCCAGCAGCCCAGTGGATGCGCAGTATTTT.

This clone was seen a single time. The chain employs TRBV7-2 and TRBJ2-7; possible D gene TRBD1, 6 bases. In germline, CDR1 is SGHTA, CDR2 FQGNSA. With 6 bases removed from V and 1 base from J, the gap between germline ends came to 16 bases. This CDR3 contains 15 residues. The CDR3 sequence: CASSLDLGQSYEQYF. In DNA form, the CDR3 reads TGTGCCAGCAGTTTGGATCTTGGACAGTCCTACGAGCAGTACTTC.

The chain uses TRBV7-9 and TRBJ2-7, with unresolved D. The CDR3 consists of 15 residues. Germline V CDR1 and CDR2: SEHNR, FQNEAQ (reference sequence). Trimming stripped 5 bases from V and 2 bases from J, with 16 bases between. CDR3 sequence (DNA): TGTGCCAGCAGCCACACACCGCAAGGGACCTACGAGCAGTACTTC. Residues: CASSHTPQGTYEQYF.

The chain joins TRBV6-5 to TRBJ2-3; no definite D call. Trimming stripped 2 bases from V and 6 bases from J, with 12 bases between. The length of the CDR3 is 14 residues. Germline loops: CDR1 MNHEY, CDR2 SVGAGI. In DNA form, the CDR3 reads TGTGCCAGCAGTTACCACCAAAACGAGGATACGCAGTATTTT. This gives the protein CASSYHQNEDTQYF.

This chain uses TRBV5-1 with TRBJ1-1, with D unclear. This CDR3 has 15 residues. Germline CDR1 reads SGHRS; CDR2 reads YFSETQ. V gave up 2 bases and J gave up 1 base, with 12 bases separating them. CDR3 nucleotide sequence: TGCGCCAGCAGCTTCTCTTTGGCAGCGAACACTGAAGCTTTCTTT. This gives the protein CASSFSLAANTEAFF.

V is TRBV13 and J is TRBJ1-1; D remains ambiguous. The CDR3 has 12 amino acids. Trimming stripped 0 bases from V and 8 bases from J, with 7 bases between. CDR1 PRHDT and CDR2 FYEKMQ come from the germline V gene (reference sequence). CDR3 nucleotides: TGTGCCAGCAGCTTAGGCGCGGGCGAAGCTTTCTTT. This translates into CASSLGAGEAFF.

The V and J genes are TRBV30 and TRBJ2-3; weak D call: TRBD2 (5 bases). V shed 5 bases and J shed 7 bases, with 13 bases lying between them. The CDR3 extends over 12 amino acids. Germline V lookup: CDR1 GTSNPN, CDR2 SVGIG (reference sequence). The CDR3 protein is CAWGESEHTQYF. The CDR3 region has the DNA TGTGCCTGGGGGGAGAGCGAACATACGCAGTATTTT.

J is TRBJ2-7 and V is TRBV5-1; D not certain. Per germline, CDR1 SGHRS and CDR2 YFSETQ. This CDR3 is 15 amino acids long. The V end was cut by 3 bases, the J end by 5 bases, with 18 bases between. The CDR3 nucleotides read TGCGCCAGCAGCTCTGTCGTGGGGTTGGAAAACGAGCAGTACTTC. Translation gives CASSSVVGLENEQYF.

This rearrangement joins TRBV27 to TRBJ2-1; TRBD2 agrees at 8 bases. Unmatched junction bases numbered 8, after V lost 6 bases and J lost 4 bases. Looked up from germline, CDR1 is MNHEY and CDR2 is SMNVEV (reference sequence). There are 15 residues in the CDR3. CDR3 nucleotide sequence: TGTGCCAGCAGGTTGTGGCTAGCGGGTTACAATGAGCAGTTCTTC. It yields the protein CASRLWLAGYNEQFF.

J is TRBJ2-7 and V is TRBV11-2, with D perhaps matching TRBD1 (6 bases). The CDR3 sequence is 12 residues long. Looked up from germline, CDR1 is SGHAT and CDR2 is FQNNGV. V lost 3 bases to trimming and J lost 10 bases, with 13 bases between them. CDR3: CASSFTGPDQYF. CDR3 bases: TGTGCCAGCAGCTTCACAGGGCCGGATCAGTACTTC.

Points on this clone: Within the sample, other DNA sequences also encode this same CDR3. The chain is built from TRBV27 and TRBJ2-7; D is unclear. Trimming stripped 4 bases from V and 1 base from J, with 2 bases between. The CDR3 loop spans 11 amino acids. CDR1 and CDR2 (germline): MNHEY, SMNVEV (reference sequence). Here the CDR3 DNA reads TGTGCCAGCAGTTCGTCCTACGAGCAGTACTTC. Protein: CASSSSYEQYF.

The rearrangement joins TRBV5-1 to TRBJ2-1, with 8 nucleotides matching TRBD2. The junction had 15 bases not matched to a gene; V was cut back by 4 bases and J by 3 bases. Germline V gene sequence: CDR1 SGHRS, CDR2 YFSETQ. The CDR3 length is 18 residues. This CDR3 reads CASSLKREPGLDYNEQFF. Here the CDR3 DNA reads TGCGCCAGCAGCCTAAAGAGAGAGCCGGGACTAGACTACAATGAGCAGTTCTTC.

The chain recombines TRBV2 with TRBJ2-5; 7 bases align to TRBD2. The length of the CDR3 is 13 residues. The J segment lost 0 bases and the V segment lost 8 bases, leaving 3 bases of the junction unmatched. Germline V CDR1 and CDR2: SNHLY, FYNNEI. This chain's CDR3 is CASLGGNQETQYF. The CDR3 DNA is TGTGCCAGCCTCGGGGGGAACCAAGAGACCCAGTACTTC.

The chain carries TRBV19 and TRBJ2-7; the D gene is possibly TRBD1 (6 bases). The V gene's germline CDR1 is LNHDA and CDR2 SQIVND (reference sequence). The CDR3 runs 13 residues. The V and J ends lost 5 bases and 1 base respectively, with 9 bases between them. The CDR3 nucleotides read TGTGCCAGTAGTGACACAGGGTCCTACGAGCAGTACTTC. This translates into CASSDTGSYEQYF.

The DNA for the CDR3 is TGTGCCAGCAGCTTGGTGCGGGAGGGTGGCGGGGAGCTGTTTTTT. Translating it yields CASSLVREGGGELFF. The chain employs TRBV5-4 and TRBJ2-2; 9 bases fit TRBD2. The CDR3 is 15 amino acids. The trim removed 0 bases at V and 7 bases at J, leaving 4 bases unmatched. CDR1 is SGHNT and CDR2 is YYREEE in the germline V gene (reference sequence).

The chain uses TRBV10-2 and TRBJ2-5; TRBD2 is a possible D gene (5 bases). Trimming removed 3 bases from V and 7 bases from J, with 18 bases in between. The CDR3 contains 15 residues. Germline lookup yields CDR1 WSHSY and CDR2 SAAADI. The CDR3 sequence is CASSEVVPGSGTQYF. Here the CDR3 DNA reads TGCGCCAGCAGTGAAGTTGTCCCGGGGAGCGGGACCCAGTACTTC.